This T cell receptor beta chain was captured by sequencing in a study of early T cells in non-severe SARS-CoV-2 infection (TCRdb year 2021). Some background on the complete study: Bulk RNA from unsorted whole blood was used for TCR sequencing, so alpha and beta chains could not be paired. Paper-wide results and their limitations: Matching against VDJdb was skewed toward anti-spike CD8 responses, likely underestimated virus-specific expansions, and missed private and CD4 specificities.

CDR1 and CDR2, looked up from the germline V gene (reference sequence), are SEHNR and FQNEAQ. Relative to germline, V is 1 base shorter and J is 1 base shorter, with 7 bases between their ends. Its CDR3 holds 14 amino acids, cysteine through phenylalanine. Only the CDR3 part of the read is kept: 42 bases, read in frame from the first base. This clonotype was observed at least ten times. The antigen this receptor binds is unknown. The sample holds no much larger clone one base away, and base qualities are not on file. Libraries were constructed by 5' RACE. Instrument used: NextSeq 500. The TCR library protocol attached unique molecular identifiers to individual cDNA molecules to correct for sequencing error and PCR bias. TCR alpha and beta chains were both sequenced, and the abundances of alpha and beta sequences in each sample were closely correlated with each other. Under the source paper's analysis protocol: V gene, J gene and CDR3 annotation of TCR sequences was performed with Decombinator V4. TCRs were defined as expanded if a significant change between any two time points was detected under a Poisson model with p below 0.0001. Abundances of TCRs were expressed as counts per million after normalisation to the total number of TCRs sequenced in each sample. TRAV1-2 paired with TRAJ12, TRAJ20 or TRAJ33 defined MAIT TCRs, while TRAV10 paired with TRAJ18 defined iNKT TCRs. A search of VDJdb, accessed on 1 November 2021, was run for TCRs annotated to CMV, EBV and SARS-CoV-2, with TCRs annotated for multiple antigens excluded. TCRdb redid the processing of the public reads, applying fastp at Q25 and MiXCR, and retained in-frame beta chains. Under each unique CDR3 protein, matching rows form one entry showing the most common genes and DNA. TCRdb, not the authors, supplied the V and J calls. The sample has over 75,000 distinct CDR3 sequences on record, approximately 13% of them singletons. Of the sample, approximately 2.3% falls within the top ten clones.

The study was a case-control design nested within a healthcare worker cohort in London, UK, with weekly nasopharyngeal swab PCR tests and blood sampling. Healthcare workers were enrolled in the week of the UK lockdown, from 23 to 31 March 2020, and were followed every week for up to 16 weeks. Recombination joined TRBV7-9 with TRBJ2-5; no D gene can be assigned with confidence. This sequence originates from an adult who was a healthcare worker with PCR-confirmed SARS-CoV-2 infection or an uninfected control (not recorded which). Sequenced sample: whole blood. CDR3 sequence: CASSLEMVQETQYF. The bases read TGTGCCAGCAGCTTAGAAATGGTCCAAGAGACCCAGTACTTC.